The rows below give T cell receptor beta chains drawn from one sample of a study of shared clonotypes between healthy human individuals. Libraries were prepared by immunoSEQ multiplex PCR; TCRdb keeps only in-frame clonotypes and omits some of them. Here the sample spans about 750,000 clones, 85% to 95% being singletons. What was sequenced was naive CD8+ T cells sorted from blood. These receptors were obtained from a man aged 25-45 years in good health. The CDR3 runs from the conserved cysteine through the conserved F or W.

>TRBV7-9|TRBJ2-2
CASRGPIGSTGELFF
>TRBV28|TRBJ1-5
CASSHTGGISNQPQHF
>TRBV27|TRBJ2-7
CASSLSPYLANEQYF
>TRBV5-1|TRBJ2-1
CASSSGTSDYNEQFF
>TRBV4-1|TRBJ2-5
CASSQDGLTQYF
>TRBV9|TRBJ2-2
CASTGTGGLAITGELFF
>TRBV27|TRBJ2-1
CASKTSGWSYNEQFF
>TRBV11-2|TRBJ2-7
CASSPTHSYEQYF
>TRBV18|TRBJ2-2
CASSPYAPSQNTGELFF
>TRBV6-5|TRBJ2-1
CASSYSAGVGNEQFF
>TRBV2|TRBJ1-1
CASSRTGKLVEAFF
>TRBV5-1|TRBJ2-7
CASRPAAGRGFYEQYF
>TRBV6-5|TRBJ1-1
CASSSNSGLGTEAFF
>TRBV29-1|TRBJ2-3
CSVGKGSVSTDTQYF
>TRBV7-9|TRBJ2-7
CASSHPWAATTYEQYF
>TRBV7-8|TRBJ2-1
CASSTRDRVFNEQFF
>TRBV5-1|TRBJ2-3
CASSLLSTDTQYF
>TRBV21-1|TRBJ2-1
CASSKTSGRNNEQFF
>TRBV29-1|TRBJ2-7
CSVVPGGGYEQYF
>TRBV11-2|TRBJ1-2
CASSLDRNLGNYGYTF
>TRBV29-1|TRBJ2-1
CSLNLRGNYNEQFF
>TRBV19|TRBJ2-1
CASSVLLAGGDNEQFF
>TRBV5-1|TRBJ2-7
CASSLTGGTHEQYF
>TRBV29-1|TRBJ1-1
CSVGPGNTEAFF
>TRBV2|TRBJ2-7
CASSEVSLAGGEQYF